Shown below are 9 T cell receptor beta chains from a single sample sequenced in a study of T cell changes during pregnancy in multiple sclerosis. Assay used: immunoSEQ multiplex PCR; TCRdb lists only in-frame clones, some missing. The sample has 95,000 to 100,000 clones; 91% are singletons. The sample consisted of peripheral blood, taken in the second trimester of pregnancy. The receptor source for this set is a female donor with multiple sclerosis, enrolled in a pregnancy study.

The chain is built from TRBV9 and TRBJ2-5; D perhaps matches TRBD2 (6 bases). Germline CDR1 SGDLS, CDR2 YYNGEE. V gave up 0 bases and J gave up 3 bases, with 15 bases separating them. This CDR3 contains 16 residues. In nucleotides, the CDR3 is TGTGCCAGCAGCGTAGGGGTTGGGTTAGCGGAAGAGACCCAGTACTTC. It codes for CASSVGVGLAEETQYF.

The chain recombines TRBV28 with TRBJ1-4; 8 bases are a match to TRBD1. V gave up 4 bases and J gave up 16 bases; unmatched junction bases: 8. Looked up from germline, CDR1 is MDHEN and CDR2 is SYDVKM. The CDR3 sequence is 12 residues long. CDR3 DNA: TGTGCCAGCAGTTCACAAAGGACAGGGCCGTTTTTT. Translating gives CASSSQRTGPFF.

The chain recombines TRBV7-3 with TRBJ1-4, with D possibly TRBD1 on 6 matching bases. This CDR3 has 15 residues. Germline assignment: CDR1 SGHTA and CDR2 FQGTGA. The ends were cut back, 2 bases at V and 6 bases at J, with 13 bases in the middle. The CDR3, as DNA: TGTGCCAGCAGCTTAGTCGGCAGGGGTTATGAAAAACTGTTTTTT. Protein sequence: CASSLVGRGYEKLFF.

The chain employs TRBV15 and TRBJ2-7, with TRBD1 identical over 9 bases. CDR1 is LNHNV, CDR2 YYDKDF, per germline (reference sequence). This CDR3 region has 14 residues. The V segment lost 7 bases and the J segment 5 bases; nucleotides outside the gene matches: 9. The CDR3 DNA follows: TGTGCCACCAACTCGGGACAGGGTGGTGACGAGCAGTACTTC. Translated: CATNSGQGGDEQYF.

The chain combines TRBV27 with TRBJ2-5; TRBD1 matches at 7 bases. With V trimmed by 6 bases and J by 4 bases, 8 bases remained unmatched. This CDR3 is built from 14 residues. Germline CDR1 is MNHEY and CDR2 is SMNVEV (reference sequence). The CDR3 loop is CASSLQGLGETQYF. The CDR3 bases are TGTGCCAGCAGCTTACAGGGGTTGGGAGAGACCCAGTACTTC.

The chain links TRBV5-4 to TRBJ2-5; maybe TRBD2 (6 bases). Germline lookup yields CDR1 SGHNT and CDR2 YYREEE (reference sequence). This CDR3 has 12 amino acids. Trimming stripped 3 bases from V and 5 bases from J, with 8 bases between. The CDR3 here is CASSSGGETQYF. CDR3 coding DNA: TGTGCCAGCAGCTCTGGGGGGGAGACCCAGTACTTC.

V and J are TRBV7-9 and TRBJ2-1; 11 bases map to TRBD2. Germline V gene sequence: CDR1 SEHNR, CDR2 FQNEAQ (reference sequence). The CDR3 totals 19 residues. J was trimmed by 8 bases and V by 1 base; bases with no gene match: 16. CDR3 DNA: TGTGCCAGCAGCTTAGTGGTGGTGGAACTAGCGGGAGATGGGCATGAGCAGTTCTTC. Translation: CASSLVVVELAGDGHEQFF.

CDR3 loop: CTSALGGLTSGVQETQYF. The DNA of the CDR3 is TGCACCAGCGCCTTAGGGGGACTTACTAGCGGGGTACAAGAGACCCAGTACTTC. The rearrangement joins TRBV1 to TRBJ2-5; TRBD2 is the table's D call, not checked against the DNA. TRBV1 is given as a pseudogene. This CDR3 region has 18 residues.

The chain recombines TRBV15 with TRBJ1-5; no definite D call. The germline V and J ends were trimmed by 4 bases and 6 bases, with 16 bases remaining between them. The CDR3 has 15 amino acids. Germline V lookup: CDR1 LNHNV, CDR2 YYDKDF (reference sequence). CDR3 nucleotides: TGTGCCACCAGCAACCTCAACTTGGGGAGTCAGCCCCAGCATTTT. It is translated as CATSNLNLGSQPQHF. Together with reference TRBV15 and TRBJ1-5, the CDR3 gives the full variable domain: DAMVIQNPRYQVTQFGKPVTLSCSQTLNHNVMYWYQQKSSQAPKLLFHYYDKDFNNEADTPDNFQSRRPNTSFCFLDIRSPGLGDTAMYLCATSNLNLGSQPQHFGDGTRLSIL.